A selection of T cell receptor beta chains follows, all from one sample in a study of T cell responses to AZD1222 COVID-19 vaccine. The table came from immunoSEQ multiplex PCR; TCRdb's copy has only in-frame clones and leaves some out. Here the sample spans around 120,000 clones, 88% being singletons. The source material was peripheral blood, sampled on day 0 of MenACWY control vaccination. These receptors were obtained from an adult in good health. The CDR3 runs from the conserved cysteine through the conserved F or W. The D gene is left open where the match is weak. Clone size appears in some rows only: once, few, many, or a class for an expanded clone.

cdr3_aa	cdr3_nt	clone_size	j_call	v_call	d_call
CASSLDNARNRVNTEAFF	TGCGCCAGCAGCTTGGATAATGCGAGAAATCGGGTGAACACTGAAGCTTTCTTT	-	TRBJ1-1	TRBV5-1	-
CASSWSDGYTF	TGTGCCAGTAGTTGGTCGGATGGCTACACCTTC	once	TRBJ1-2	TRBV19	-
CASSFFGTKSTDTQYF	TGTGCCAGCAGTTTCTTCGGGACTAAAAGCACAGATACGCAGTATTTT	-	TRBJ2-3	TRBV28	TRBD2
CATSDPPTGTGANVLTF	TGTGCCACCAGTGATCCTCCTACAGGGACTGGGGCCAACGTCCTGACTTTC	once	TRBJ2-6	TRBV24-1	-
CASTIGRSSGNTIYF	TGTGCCAGTACCATCGGACGCTCTTCTGGAAACACCATATATTTT	-	TRBJ1-3	TRBV19	-
CASSLDSQGTNEQFF	TGCGCCAGCAGCTTGGACTCCCAGGGGACCAATGAGCAGTTCTTC	once	TRBJ2-1	TRBV5-1	-
CASSGIGGRSYNEQFF	TGCGCCAGCAGCGGAATTGGCGGGAGGTCCTACAATGAGCAGTTCTTC	-	TRBJ2-1	TRBV5-1	TRBD2
CASRGLVSTGELFF	TGTGCCAGCCGAGGACTAGTAAGCACCGGGGAGCTGTTTTTT	-	TRBJ2-2	TRBV14	TRBD2
CASSYSVLGNTIYF	TGTGCCAGCAGTTACTCTGTCCTTGGAAACACCATATATTTT	-	TRBJ1-3	TRBV6-6	-
CATEGRGVTEAFF	TGTGCCACGGAGGGCAGGGGAGTCACTGAAGCTTTCTTT	-	TRBJ1-1	TRBV24-1	-
CASSIFRAEKLFF	TGTGCCAGCAGTATCTTTCGGGCCGAAAAACTGTTTTTT	-	TRBJ1-4	TRBV2	-
CASSEFGGGPVEQYF	TGCGCCAGCAGTGAGTTTGGAGGGGGCCCCGTCGAGCAGTACTTC	-	TRBJ2-7	TRBV10-2	-
CASSYSNEQPQHF	TGTGCCAGCAGTTACTCGAATGAGCAGCCCCAGCATTTT	-	TRBJ1-5	TRBV6-5	-
CAISDRDSDTQYF	TGTGCCATCAGTGACAGGGATTCAGATACGCAGTATTTT	-	TRBJ2-3	TRBV10-3	-
CASSSRGNTDTQYF	TGTGCCAGTAGTTCCCGGGGAAACACAGATACGCAGTATTTT	-	TRBJ2-3	TRBV19	-
CASSRGTGGYEQYF	TGCGCCAGCAGTCGGGGGACAGGGGGCTACGAGCAGTACTTC	-	TRBJ2-7	TRBV10-1	TRBD1
CATSDPGAGNTGELFF	TGTGCCACCAGTGACCCGGGGGCAGGAAACACCGGGGAGCTGTTTTTT	-	TRBJ2-2	TRBV24-1	-
CASRTTGTGGLDTQYF	TGTGCCAGCAGGACCACCGGGACAGGGGGCTTAGATACGCAGTATTTT	-	TRBJ2-3	TRBV28	TRBD1
CASRTSGAGTDTQYF	TGCGCCAGCAGGACTAGCGGGGCCGGCACAGATACGCAGTATTTT	-	TRBJ2-3	TRBV5-1	TRBD2
CASSLRRETNEKLFF	TGTGCCAGCAGCTTAAGAAGGGAGACTAATGAAAAACTGTTTTTT	-	TRBJ1-4	TRBV7-2	-
CASSLPWARRNTEAFF	TGTGCCAGCAGCCTCCCTTGGGCCAGGCGGAACACTGAAGCTTTCTTT	few	TRBJ1-1	TRBV4-2	-
CASSFGHETQAFF	TGCGCCAGCAGCTTCGGTCATGAGACACAAGCTTTCTTT	-	TRBJ1-1	TRBV5-1	-
CASSQDSWSEQYF	TGCGCCAGCAGCCAAGATAGTTGGTCTGAGCAGTACTTC	-	TRBJ2-7	TRBV4-1	-
CASSGGIGELFF	TGTGCCAGCAGTGGGGGGATCGGGGAGCTGTTTTTT	-	TRBJ2-2	TRBV27	-
CASSLSGSSSYEQYF	TGTGCCAGCAGCCTGAGCGGGTCCAGCTCCTACGAGCAGTACTTC	-	TRBJ2-7	TRBV5-6	-
CATTTWALYGYTF	TGTGCCACTACTACCTGGGCGCTCTATGGCTACACCTTC	-	TRBJ1-2	TRBV6-5	-
CASAPRSTEAFF	TGTGCCAGCGCCCCTCGGAGCACTGAAGCTTTCTTT	-	TRBJ1-1	TRBV18	-
CASSYSPGAGTEAFF	TGTGCCAGCAGTTACTCGCCAGGGGCCGGCACTGAAGCTTTCTTT	-	TRBJ1-1	TRBV6-5	-
CASSLRDRGRELFF	TGTGCCAGCAGCTTAAGGGACAGAGGACGGGAGCTGTTTTTT	-	TRBJ2-2	TRBV7-8	TRBD1
CASSLAGVGTGELFF	TGTGCCAGCAGTCTAGCGGGAGTCGGCACCGGGGAGCTGTTTTTT	-	TRBJ2-2	TRBV6-5	TRBD2
CASSLDPITGEQFF	TGTGCCAGCAGCTTAGATCCCATAACAGGTGAGCAGTTCTTC	once	TRBJ2-1	TRBV7-3	-
CAWRVSGLSEQYF	TGTGCCTGGAGAGTTAGCGGTCTCTCCGAGCAGTACTTC	-	TRBJ2-7	TRBV30	-
CASSYEAGNQPQHF	TGTGCCAGCAGTTACGAGGCAGGCAATCAGCCCCAGCATTTT	-	TRBJ1-5	TRBV6-5	-
CASSRRAVSYNEQFF	TGTGCCAGCAGCCGTAGGGCGGTTTCCTACAATGAGCAGTTCTTC	few	TRBJ2-1	TRBV9	-
CASRILQGAKSTAFF	TGTGCCAGCAGGATTCTTCAGGGGGCGAAGTCCACAGCTTTCTTT	-	TRBJ1-1	TRBV28	TRBD1
CASSPWRSGANVLTF	TGTGCCAGCAGTCCTTGGCGCTCTGGGGCCAACGTCCTGACTTTC	-	TRBJ2-6	TRBV27	-
CASSIGPPGGYTF	TGTGCCAGTAGTATCGGGCCCCCCGGGGGCTACACCTTC	-	TRBJ1-2	TRBV19	-
CASIPDRGPYEQYF	TGCGCCAGCATCCCGGACAGGGGACCCTACGAGCAGTACTTC	-	TRBJ2-7	TRBV10-2	TRBD1
CASSQASGVSYEQYF	TGTGCCAGCAGCCAAGCATCCGGGGTGAGCTACGAGCAGTACTTC	-	TRBJ2-7	TRBV4-2	-
CASRQGQLNEKLFF	TGTGCCAGCAGGCAGGGACAGCTCAATGAAAAACTGTTTTTT	-	TRBJ1-4	TRBV2	TRBD1
CAISVQENEKLFF	TGTGCCATCAGTGTACAGGAGAATGAAAAACTGTTTTTT	-	TRBJ1-4	TRBV10-3	-
CASSLVPSYEQYF	TGTGCCAGCAGCTTAGTACCGTCCTACGAGCAGTACTTC	-	TRBJ2-7	TRBV11-3	-
CASSFSIYEQYF	TGTGCCAGCAGTTTTTCGATCTACGAGCAGTACTTC	-	TRBJ2-7	TRBV28	-
CASSERGLSLEAFF	TGTGCCAGCAGTGAAAGGGGGCTTTCCCTTGAAGCTTTCTTT	-	TRBJ1-1	TRBV6-1	TRBD1
CATSGLAGARQFF	TGTGCCACCAGCGGGCTAGCGGGAGCAAGGCAGTTCTTC	-	TRBJ2-1	TRBV15	TRBD2
CASRQWGSGRSSNEQFF	TGTGCCAGCAGACAATGGGGTAGCGGGAGAAGCAGCAATGAGCAGTTCTTC	once	TRBJ2-1	TRBV2	TRBD2
CASSPLVRAGETETQYF	TGTGCCAGCAGCCCCCTTGTGAGAGCGGGAGAGACGGAGACCCAGTACTTC	-	TRBJ2-5	TRBV6-2/TRBV6-3	TRBD2
CASTPQGPGYGYTF	TGTGCCAGTACCCCTCAGGGGCCAGGCTATGGCTACACCTTC	-	TRBJ1-2	TRBV19	-
CAWSPSFIGHEQFF	TGTGCCTGGAGTCCTTCCTTCATAGGTCATGAGCAGTTCTTC	-	TRBJ2-1	TRBV30	-
CASSILIDQPQHF	TGTGCCAGTAGTATTCTAATTGATCAGCCCCAGCATTTT	-	TRBJ1-5	TRBV19	-
CAWSGVAGAYEQYF	TGTGCCTGGAGTGGGGTAGCGGGGGCCTACGAGCAGTACTTC	-	TRBJ2-7	TRBV30	TRBD2
CASSSAMNTEAFF	TGCGCCAGCAGCTCAGCGATGAACACTGAAGCTTTCTTT	-	TRBJ1-1	TRBV5-1	-
CASSERLAGGGEQFF	TGTGCCAGCAGTGAGAGACTAGCGGGAGGTGGTGAGCAGTTCTTC	-	TRBJ2-1	TRBV6-1	TRBD2